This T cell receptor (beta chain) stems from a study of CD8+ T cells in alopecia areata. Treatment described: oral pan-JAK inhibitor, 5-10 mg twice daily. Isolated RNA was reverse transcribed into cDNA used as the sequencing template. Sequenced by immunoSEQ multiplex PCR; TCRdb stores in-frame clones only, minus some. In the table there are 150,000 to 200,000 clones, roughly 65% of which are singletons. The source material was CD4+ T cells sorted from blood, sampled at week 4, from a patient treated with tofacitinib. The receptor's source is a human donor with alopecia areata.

CDR3 residues: CASSLDPGYEQYF. The CDR3 DNA reads TGTGCCAGCAGCTTAGATCCAGGCTACGAGCAGTACTTC. The gene calls are TRBV11-2 and TRBJ2-7; D gene ambiguous. This CDR3 contains 13 residues. The V gene lost 0 bases and the J gene lost 3 bases, with 6 bases spanning the gap. CDR1 is SGHAT, CDR2 FQNNGV, per germline. The full variable domain, in which reference TRBV11-2 and TRBJ2-7 provide the parts outside the CDR3, is EAGVAQSPRYKIIEKRQSVAFWCNPISGHATLYWYQQILGQGPKLLIQFQNNGVVDDSQLPKDRFSAERLKGVDSTLKIQPAKLEDSAVYLCASSLDPGYEQYFGPGTRLTVT.